The rows below give T cell receptor beta chains drawn from one sample of a study of OX40 agonist ivuxolimab in advanced cancers. Profiled with immunoSEQ multiplex PCR; TCRdb holds only in-frame clones, not every one. Found here are some 80,000 clones, around 85% of them singletons; the top ten hold roughly 2.5%. Sequencing was performed on CD4+ or CD8+ T cells sorted from blood, taken in a trial of the OX40 agonist ivuxolimab. These receptors originate from an adult with an advanced solid tumor such as melanoma, head and neck, liver or kidney cancer. Each CDR3 is given with its conserved first and last residue. The D gene is left open where the match is weak. The size field is filled for only some rows; it gives once, few, many or a size class.

CAWSWAGGNEKLFF | TGTGCCTGGAGTTGGGCAGGGGGCAATGAAAAACTGTTTTTT | TRBD1 | TRBJ1-4 | TRBV30 | NA
CASTPTLDEKLFF | TGTGCCAGCACTCCTACCCTAGATGAAAAACTGTTTTTT | NA | TRBJ1-4 | TRBV6-1 | NA
CASRSGQAGGSPLHF | TGTGCCAGCAGATCGGGACAGGCTGGGGGTTCACCCCTCCACTTT | TRBD1 | TRBJ1-6 | TRBV2 | NA
CASSLGTGLSGANVLTF | TGTGCCAGCAGCTTAGGGACAGGGCTCTCTGGGGCCAACGTCCTGACTTTC | TRBD1 | TRBJ2-6 | TRBV7-9 | NA
CASSPSAGGHYNEQFF | TGTGCCAGCAGCCCTTCGGCGGGGGGGCACTACAATGAGCAGTTCTTC | TRBD2 | TRBJ2-1 | TRBV7-7 | NA
CASTPRLAGVGTDTQYF | TGTGCCAGTACCCCGCGGCTAGCGGGGGTAGGCACAGATACGCAGTATTTT | TRBD2 | TRBJ2-3 | TRBV19 | NA
CSVVQGATGANVLTF | TGCAGCGTTGTTCAGGGGGCTACTGGGGCCAACGTCCTGACTTTC | TRBD1 | TRBJ2-6 | TRBV29-1 | NA
CASSLGQGTQYF | TGCGCCAGCAGCCTGGGACAGGGCACGCAGTATTTT | TRBD1 | TRBJ2-3 | TRBV5-1 | NA
CASSTLGQGVSSPLHF | TGTGCCAGCAGCACTTTAGGACAGGGGGTGAGTTCACCCCTCCACTTT | TRBD1 | TRBJ1-6 | TRBV9 | once
CASSFGTSYNEQFF | TGTGCCAGTAGTTTCGGGACATCTTACAATGAGCAGTTCTTC | NA | TRBJ2-1 | TRBV19 | NA
CAARGNTGELFF | TGTGCCGCAAGGGGGAACACCGGGGAGCTGTTTTTT | NA | TRBJ2-2 | TRBV28 | few
CASSGRTGLGETQYF | TGTGCCAGCAGTGGGCGGACAGGGCTGGGAGAGACCCAGTACTTC | TRBD1 | TRBJ2-5 | TRBV6-1 | NA
CTSSQVEDRSGDYSNQPQHF | TGCACCAGCAGCCAAGTCGAGGATCGGAGTGGGGATTATAGCAATCAGCCCCAGCATTTT | NA | TRBJ1-5 | TRBV1 | NA
CASSYRVDTEAFF | TGCGCCAGCAGCTACAGGGTAGACACTGAAGCTTTCTTT | NA | TRBJ1-1 | TRBV5-1 | NA
CASSPRTGKDTQYF | TGTGCCAGCTCACCCCGGACGGGGAAGGATACGCAGTATTTT | NA | TRBJ2-3 | TRBV18 | NA
CASSQDISYEQYF | TGTGCCAGCTCACAGGACATCTCCTACGAGCAGTACTTC | NA | TRBJ2-7 | TRBV18 | once
CASSLDRTYEQYF | TGTGCCAGCAGCTTGGACAGAACCTACGAGCAGTACTTC | NA | TRBJ2-7 | TRBV5-4 | NA
CASSLRQGPSYEQYF | TGCGCCAGCAGCTTGCGGCAGGGACCCTCTTACGAGCAGTACTTC | NA | TRBJ2-7 | TRBV5-1 | NA
CAWTPAGSHEQYF | TGTGCCTGGACCCCTGCGGGGTCCCACGAGCAGTACTTC | NA | TRBJ2-7 | TRBV30 | NA
CSAYTNYEQYF | TGCAGTGCTTATACCAACTACGAGCAGTACTTC | NA | TRBJ2-7 | TRBV20-1 | NA
CASRGGQGAVQYF | TGTGCCAGCAGGGGGGGACAGGGGGCAGTTCAGTACTTC | TRBD1 | TRBJ2-4 | TRBV28 | NA
CASSPGTYSTGELFF | TGTGCCAGCAGCCCCGGGACTTACTCCACCGGGGAGCTGTTTTTT | NA | TRBJ2-2 | TRBV11-3 | NA
CASNQQGRSSYEQYF | TGTGCCAGTAACCAACAGGGCCGAAGCTCCTACGAGCAGTACTTC | NA | TRBJ2-7 | TRBV19 | NA
CAWKGQTDGYTF | TGTGCCTGGAAGGGACAGACCGATGGCTACACCTTC | TRBD1 | TRBJ1-2 | TRBV30 | NA
CASSIGDPNTGELFF | TGTGCCAGTAGTATAGGGGACCCGAACACCGGGGAGCTGTTTTTT | NA | TRBJ2-2 | TRBV19 | NA
CASSLRLGTNYGYTF | TGTGCCAGCAGTTTAAGGCTGGGGACTAACTATGGCTACACCTTC | NA | TRBJ1-2 | TRBV27 | NA
CASSSNPGGLAEAFF | TGTGCCAGCAGCTCCAACCCAGGGGGGCTAGCTGAAGCTTTCTTT | TRBD1 | TRBJ1-1 | TRBV11-2 | NA
CASSPTGTWGSPLHF | TGTGCCAGCAGTCCGACAGGGACTTGGGGTTCACCCCTCCACTTT | TRBD1 | TRBJ1-6 | TRBV25-1 | NA
CASSLHRGLVEQYF | TGTGCCAGCAGCTTACATCGGGGACTGGTCGAGCAGTACTTC | NA | TRBJ2-7 | TRBV11-1 | once
CASSGTDRLDEQFF | TGTGCCAGTAGTGGGACGGACCGGCTCGATGAGCAGTTCTTC | NA | TRBJ2-1 | TRBV19 | NA
CASSDIDGYTF | TGTGCCAGCAGCGATATTGATGGCTACACCTTC | NA | TRBJ1-2 | TRBV6-6 | NA
CASSLGGDLGAGELFF | TGTGCCAGCAGCTTGGGCGGTGACTTAGGGGCCGGGGAGCTGTTTTTT | NA | TRBJ2-2 | TRBV5-4 | few
CASSDSGQLYTDTQYF | TGCGCCAGCAGTGACTCGGGACAGTTATACACAGATACGCAGTATTTT | TRBD1 | TRBJ2-3 | TRBV10-2 | few
CASSLSPFRGRVHTQYF | TGTGCCAGCAGCTTATCCCCCTTTAGGGGGCGGGTACATACGCAGTATTTT | TRBD1 | TRBJ2-3 | TRBV7-2 | NA
CASSPGTVSQPQHF | TGTGCCAGCTCACCAGGGACAGTAAGTCAGCCCCAGCATTTT | TRBD1 | TRBJ1-5 | TRBV18 | NA
CASSFKEAAGWVF | TGTGCCAGCAGCTTCAAGGAGGCAGCAGGTTGGGTCTTC | NA | TRBJ2-1 | TRBV11-1 | NA
CASTPAGAGDTQYF | TGCGCCAGCACCCCAGCGGGGGCTGGAGATACGCAGTATTTT | TRBD2 | TRBJ2-3 | TRBV10-2 | NA
CASSPVVGAPDTQYF | TGTGCCAGCAGCCCCGTTGTGGGGGCCCCAGATACGCAGTATTTT | NA | TRBJ2-3 | TRBV28 | NA
CASTRGRLDTGELFF | TGTGCCAGCACCAGGGGGCGTTTGGACACCGGGGAGCTGTTTTTT | TRBD1 | TRBJ2-2 | TRBV6-5 | NA
CASTLEGGSGYSPLHF | TGTGCCAGCACCCTCGAAGGGGGATCGGGTTATTCACCCCTCCACTTT | NA | TRBJ1-6 | TRBV2 | NA
CASTQTGHHAGELFF | TGCGCCAGCACTCAGACAGGGCACCACGCCGGGGAGCTGTTTTTT | TRBD1 | TRBJ2-2 | TRBV5-1 | NA
CASSVGLDRGQPQHF | TGTGCCAGCAGCGTAGGACTTGATCGGGGTCAGCCCCAGCATTTT | NA | TRBJ1-5 | TRBV9 | few
CASSSRNTSGGEWNIQYF | TGTGCCAGCAGTTCACGTAACACTAGCGGGGGGGAGTGGAACATTCAGTACTTC | TRBD2 | TRBJ2-4 | TRBV25-1 | NA
CATSTGNRETQYF | TGTGCCACCTCGACAGGGAATAGGGAGACCCAGTACTTC | TRBD1 | TRBJ2-5 | TRBV28 | once
CASSLGLRAPLHF | TGTGCCAGCAGTTTGGGTCTCCGGGCACCCCTCCACTTT | NA | TRBJ1-6 | TRBV6-5 | few
CASTQGTGSTDTQYF | TGTGCCAGCACTCAGGGGACAGGGAGCACAGATACGCAGTATTTT | TRBD1 | TRBJ2-3 | TRBV6-4 | once
CASSPRGGKDGYTF | TGTGCCAGCAGTCCAAGGGGGGGAAAAGATGGCTACACCTTC | NA | TRBJ1-2 | TRBV6-1 | once
CASSWAYEQYF | TGTGCCAGCAGTTGGGCCTACGAGCAGTACTTC | NA | TRBJ2-7 | TRBV6-1 | NA